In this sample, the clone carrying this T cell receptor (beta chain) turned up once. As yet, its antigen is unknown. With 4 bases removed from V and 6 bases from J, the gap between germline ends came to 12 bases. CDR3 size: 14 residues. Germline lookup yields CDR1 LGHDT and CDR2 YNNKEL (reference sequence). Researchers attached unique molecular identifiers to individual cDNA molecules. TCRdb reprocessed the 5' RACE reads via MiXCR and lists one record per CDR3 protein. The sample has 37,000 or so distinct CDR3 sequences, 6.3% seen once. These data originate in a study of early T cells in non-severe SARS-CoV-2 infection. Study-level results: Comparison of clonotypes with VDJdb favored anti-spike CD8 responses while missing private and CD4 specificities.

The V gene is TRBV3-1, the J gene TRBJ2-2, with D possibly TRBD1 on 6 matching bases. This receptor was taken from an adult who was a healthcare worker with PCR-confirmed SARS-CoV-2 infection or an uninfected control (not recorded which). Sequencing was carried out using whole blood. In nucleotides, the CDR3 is TGTGCCAGCAGCCTCAGACAGGCGGCCGGGGAGCTGTTTTTT. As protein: CASSLRQAAGELFF. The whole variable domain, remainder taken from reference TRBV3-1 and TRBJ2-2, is DTAVSQTPKYLVTQMGNDKSIKCEQNLGHDTMYWYKQDSKKFLKIMFSYNNKELIINETVPNRFSPKSPDKAHLNLHINSLELGDSAVYFCASSLRQAAGELFFGEGSRLTVL.